What follows are 26 T cell receptor beta chains derived from one specimen sequenced in a study of T cells in Graves' hyperthyroidism and ophthalmopathy. Researchers amplified the TCR beta CDR3 regions from RNA transcripts. The HTBI primer set served for first-round RT-PCR of the TCR CDR3. TCRdb ran MiXCR on the multiplex PCR reads and lists one entry per CDR3 protein. This sample has 550,000 to 650,000 distinct CDR3 sequences, with around 15% found just once. Specimen: blood. All receptors come from a woman between 35 and 50 years old with Graves' hyperthyroidism.

This clonotype has a handful of counts. This chain joins TRBV19 and TRBJ1-5; no definite D call. V lost 7 bases, J lost 2 bases, and 15 bases lay in between. The CDR3 has 15 residues. CDR1 and CDR2 (germline): LNHDA, SQIVND (reference sequence). The CDR3 DNA sequence: TGTGCCAGTACACCCCAGTCCTCGGGCAATCAGCCCCAGCATTTT. Its protein product is CASTPQSSGNQPQHF.

This clonotype was counted at least ten times. The gene calls are TRBV20-1 and TRBJ2-7, with TRBD2 matching 10 bases. Germline CDR1 DFQATT, CDR2 SNEGSKA (reference sequence). The CDR3 consists of 14 residues. Unmatched junction bases numbered 8, after V lost 6 bases and J lost 3 bases. The CDR3 protein is CSAKTASGSYEQYF. The CDR3 nucleotides are TGCAGTGCAAAGACGGCTAGCGGGAGCTACGAGCAGTACTTC.

This clonotype was counted ten times or more. V gene TRBV7-8 combines with J gene TRBJ1-1; D is perhaps TRBD1 (5 bases). The CDR3 is 15 amino acids. Trimming removed 1 base from V and 3 bases from J, with 12 bases in between. From germline, CDR1 is SGHVS and CDR2 FQNEAQ. The chain's CDR3 is CASSLDPQGYTEAFF. The CDR3 DNA is TGTGCCAGCAGCTTAGATCCGCAGGGATACACTGAAGCTTTCTTT.

In its sample, this clonotype was seen many times. The V gene is TRBV20-1, the J gene TRBJ2-1, with TRBD2 matching over 9 bases. Germline-derived CDR1 and CDR2 are DFQATT and SNEGSKA (reference sequence). J lost 4 bases, V lost 2 bases, and 12 bases had no gene match. This CDR3 region has 17 residues. CDR3 sequence (DNA): TGCAGTGCTAGATCGATCCTTCTAGCGGGGCTATACAATGAGCAGTTCTTC. This sequence encodes CSARSILLAGLYNEQFF.

The J gene is TRBJ2-7, the V gene TRBV25-1, with 10 bases identical to TRBD1. After removal of 6 bases from V and 6 bases from J, the junction contained 8 bases not matched to a gene. This CDR3 is 14 amino acids long. Germline CDR1 and CDR2: MGHDK and SYGVNS. CDR3 sequence: CASRDRGIRVEQYF. The CDR3 DNA follows: TGTGCCAGCAGGGACAGGGGGATTAGAGTCGAGCAGTACTTC.

This clonotype was detected many times. The chain employs TRBV12-3 or TRBV12-4 and TRBJ2-5; TRBD1 or TRBD2 may be the D gene (5 bases each). V lost 0 bases and J 5 bases, leaving 7 bases between the germline ends. CDR3 size: 13 residues. CDR3 nucleotides: TGTGCCAGCAGTTTAGCCGGGACCGAGACCCAGTACTTC. This codes for CASSLAGTETQYF.

This clonotype was recorded many times. This chain links TRBV15 with TRBJ2-1; no definite D call. The length of the CDR3 is 14 residues. Trimming cost V 5 bases and J 1 base, with 9 bases left between them. CDR1 and CDR2 from the germline V gene are LNHNV and YYDKDF (reference sequence). Written as DNA, the CDR3 is TGTGCCACCAGCGATCCGCGATCCTACAATGAGCAGTTCTTC. This codes for CATSDPRSYNEQFF.

This clonotype has ten or more counts. The J gene is TRBJ2-6, the V gene TRBV27; a possible D gene is TRBD1 (6 bases). V was cut by 2 bases and J by 0 bases, with 17 bases left in between. Germline V lookup: CDR1 MNHEY, CDR2 SMNVEV (reference sequence). This CDR3 is 19 amino acids long. The CDR3 nucleotides are TGTGCCAGCAGTTTAGCCCGGGCAGGGGTCTTCTCTGGGGCCAACGTCCTGACTTTC. Translating it yields CASSLARAGVFSGANVLTF.

In its sample, this clonotype was seen many times. J is TRBJ2-1 and V is TRBV19, with TRBD2 matching 10 bases. Per the germline V gene, CDR1 is LNHDA and CDR2 is SQIVND (reference sequence). V dropped 10 bases and J dropped 2; count of bases not matched to a gene: 5. The CDR3 runs to 14 residues. The CDR3 bases are TGTGCCACCTCCCTAGCGGGGGCCTACAATGAGCAGTTCTTC. Its translation: CATSLAGAYNEQFF. The variable domain in full, with the rest retrieved from reference TRBV19 and TRBJ2-1, is DGGITQSPKYLFRKEGQNVTLSCEQNLNHDAMYWYRQDPGQGLRLIYYSQIVNDFQKGDIAEGYSVSREKKESFPLTVTSAQKNPTAFYLCATSLAGAYNEQFFGPGTRLTVL.

This clonotype was counted ten times or more. The chain uses TRBV6-1 and TRBJ2-1, with 10 bases matching TRBD1. Germline V gene data show CDR1 as MNHNS and CDR2 as SASEGT. The V gene end was trimmed by 6 bases and the J gene end by 7 bases; junction bases not matched to a gene: 12. The length of the CDR3 is 16 residues. Here the CDR3 reads CASRDTGTGVMNEQFF. CDR3 DNA sequence: TGTGCCAGCAGAGATACCGGGACAGGGGTGATGAATGAGCAGTTCTTC.

The table lists this clonotype with many counts. This chain's CDR3 is CASSPLQGINEQFF. CDR3 nucleotides: TGTGCCAGCAGTCCTCTCCAGGGGATCAATGAGCAGTTCTTC. This chain uses TRBV28 with TRBJ2-1; perhaps TRBD1 as D (6 bases). The CDR3 totals 14 residues. Trimming stripped 5 bases from V and 6 bases from J, with 14 bases between. In germline, CDR1 is MDHEN, CDR2 SYDVKM.

This clonotype was counted many times. A much larger clonotype is one base distant, so this may be a read error. V gene TRBV6-2 or TRBV6-3 combines with J gene TRBJ1-5; 7 bases align to TRBD1. Trimming cost V 6 bases and J 0 bases; bases outside gene matches: 5. CDR1 and CDR2 (germline): MNHEY, SVGEGT. CDR3 length equals 15 residues. The CDR3 loop is CASSPTGNSNQPQHF. The CDR3 nucleotides are TGTGCCAGCAGCCCGACAGGGAATAGCAATCAGCCCCAGCATTTT.

This clonotype was detected ten times or more. CDR3 in amino acids: CASSYSQGNQPQHF. In DNA form, the CDR3 reads TGTGCCAGCAGTTATTCCCAGGGCAATCAGCCCCAGCATTTT. The V gene is TRBV28, the J gene TRBJ1-5; D uncertain. Per germline, CDR1 MDHEN and CDR2 SYDVKM. Trimming removed 4 bases from V and 2 bases from J, with 9 bases in between. The CDR3 has 14 amino acids.

The chain uses TRBV13 and TRBJ1-4; no firm D call. Trimming shortened V by 5 bases and J by 0 bases, and 13 bases separated the two germline ends. Germline CDR1 reads PRHDT; CDR2 reads FYEKMQ (reference sequence). CDR3 size: 16 residues. CDR3 sequence reads: CASSSPKDPTNEKLFF. The CDR3 coding sequence is TGTGCCAGCAGCAGCCCGAAGGACCCAACTAATGAAAAACTGTTTTTT. The full variable domain, with the rest looked up from reference TRBV13 and TRBJ1-4, is AAGVIQSPRHLIKEKRETATLKCYPIPRHDTVYWYQQGPGQDPQFLISFYEKMQSDKGSIPDRFSAQQFSDYHSELNMSSLELGDSALYFCASSSPKDPTNEKLFFGSGTQLSVL.

Many counts were recorded for this clonotype. The V and J genes are TRBV7-2 and TRBJ2-7; D call uncertain. Germline V gene lookup returns CDR1 SGHTA and CDR2 FQGNSA. This CDR3 comprises 15 residues. V was trimmed by 1 base and J by 5 bases, leaving 15 bases between them. CDR3 DNA sequence: TGTGCCAGCAGCTTAGTAGGCCCCTCATTAAACGAGCAGTACTTC. It specifies CASSLVGPSLNEQYF.

This chain joins TRBV2 and TRBJ1-6; unclear D gene. Germline V gives CDR1 SNHLY, CDR2 FYNNEI. The V end was cut by 4 bases, the J end by 8 bases, with 12 bases between. This CDR3 is 14 amino acids long. CDR3 in DNA: TGTGCCAGCAGTGTAGGAACGAGTTATTCACCCCTCCACTTT. This encodes CASSVGTSYSPLHF.

The chain recombines TRBV20-1 with TRBJ2-1; 8 nucleotides line up with TRBD2. CDR1 and CDR2 from the germline V gene are DFQATT and SNEGSKA (reference sequence). After removal of 0 bases from V and 6 bases from J, the junction contained 10 bases not matched to a gene. CDR3 length equals 16 residues. The DNA of the CDR3 is TGCAGTGCTAGAGATTATTCGGCGGGAGGAGCCAATGAGCAGTTCTTC. It translates to CSARDYSAGGANEQFF.

The V and J genes are TRBV29-1 and TRBJ1-2, with D unclear. CDR1 and CDR2 from the germline V gene are SQVTM and ANQGSEA. Trimming took 8 bases from V and 4 from J, leaving 14 bases between them. The CDR3 consists of 12 residues. The CDR3 bases are TGCAGCCCCTATCGGAACCTCTATGGCTACACCTTC. Protein: CSPYRNLYGYTF.

With respect to this clonotype: A much larger clone lies one base from this, so it may be a read error. This sequence joins TRBV6-1 and TRBJ2-3, with no clear D. Trimming cost V 2 bases and J 5 bases, with 14 bases left between them. This CDR3 comprises 15 residues. Germline V gene data show CDR1 as MNHNS and CDR2 as SASEGT. CDR3 in amino acids: CASSELLLTIDTQYF. The CDR3 nucleotides are TGTGCCAGCAGTGAATTGTTACTAACAATAGATACGCAGTATTTT.

This clonotype occurred many times. The chain has TRBV20-1 and TRBJ1-5; D possibly corresponds to TRBD1 (5 bases). This CDR3 is built from 14 residues. Trimming took off 0 bases at V and 6 bases at J, with 12 bases between the two ends. Germline CDR1 and CDR2: DFQATT and SNEGSKA (reference sequence). CDR3 bases: TGCAGTGCTAGAGATCCCTCAGGGAGTCAGCCCCAGCATTTT. Its protein product is CSARDPSGSQPQHF.

This clonotype was observed many times. The chain recombines TRBV6-1 with TRBJ1-5, with 10 bases aligning to TRBD1. CDR3 length: 17 amino acids. Germline trimming cut 6 bases from V and 2 bases from J; bases unmatched to any gene: 10. Germline CDR1 is MNHNS and CDR2 is SASEGT. The CDR3 region is CASRPDRGRGGNQPQHF. In DNA, the CDR3 is TGTGCCAGCAGACCAGACAGGGGGCGGGGGGGCAATCAGCCCCAGCATTTT.

The J gene is TRBJ1-3, the V gene TRBV6-1; D possibly corresponds to TRBD1 (6 bases). Trimming removed 6 bases at V and 4 bases at J, with 16 bases between. Germline CDR1 reads MNHNS; CDR2 reads SASEGT. The CDR3 length is 15 residues. The CDR3 reads CASRPQGSSGNTIYF. CDR3 sequence (DNA): TGTGCCAGCAGGCCACAGGGATCGTCGGGAAACACCATATATTTT.

This clonotype has only a few counts. The chain combines TRBV9 with TRBJ1-4; TRBD1 might be the D (5 bases). Germline lookup yields CDR1 SGDLS and CDR2 YYNGEE. This CDR3 is 14 amino acids long. V was trimmed by 0 bases and J by 6 bases, leaving 9 bases between them. CDR3 sequence reads: CASSVAGVDEKLFF. The CDR3, as DNA: TGTGCCAGCAGCGTAGCGGGGGTAGATGAAAAACTGTTTTTT.

The sample holds a few counts of this clonotype. This chain links TRBV6-1 with TRBJ1-5; TRBD1 matches at 8 bases. From germline, CDR1 is MNHNS and CDR2 SASEGT. V gave up 7 bases and J gave up 0 bases; unmatched junction bases: 5. The CDR3 extends over 15 amino acids. The CDR3 nucleotides are TGTGCCAGCACCAGGACAGGGAATAGCAATCAGCCCCAGCATTTT. It translates to CASTRTGNSNQPQHF.

V is TRBV28 and J is TRBJ1-1; D is perhaps TRBD1 (5 bases). Trimming shortened V by 5 bases and J by 1 base, and 14 bases separated the two germline ends. The CDR3 covers 15 residues. Per germline, CDR1 MDHEN and CDR2 SYDVKM. The CDR3 sequence is CASSPADRSNTEAFF. In DNA, the CDR3 is TGTGCCAGCAGTCCGGCTGACAGATCGAACACTGAAGCTTTCTTT.

This chain links TRBV10-3 with TRBJ2-7; TRBD1 matches 7 bases. Losses at the gene ends were 7 bases for V and 0 bases for J; bases not matched to a gene: 6. The CDR3 is 14 residues long. The germline V gene has CDR1 ENHRY and CDR2 SYGVKD. The DNA of the CDR3 is TGTGCCATCAACGAGGGACAGAGCTCCTACGAGCAGTACTTC. It is translated as CAINEGQSSYEQYF.